These T cell receptor beta chains were read from a single sample in a study of T cells expressing NK-cell markers. TCRdb reprocessed the 5' RACE reads and stores each CDR3 protein as one record, lacking DNA. This repertoire includes 350,000 to 450,000 distinct CDR3 sequences. The sample consisted of blood T cells: a sorted CD56 or NKG2C T cell subset, CD4+ or CD8+ T cells, or bulk PBMC T cells (not recorded which). The source is a man aged 18-75 years in good health. Each CDR3 is given with its conserved first and last residue.

TRBJ1-1 | TRBV4-2 | CASSQDQGDRAFF
TRBJ2-1 | TRBV6-1 | CASRPTVTSVHEQFF
TRBJ2-3 | TRBV20-1 | CSFLTGGSDTQYF
TRBJ2-3 | TRBV27 | CASRYSPQGRETDTQYF
TRBJ2-7 | TRBV20-1 | CSANRAVQGNIEQYF
TRBJ2-3 | TRBV30 | CAWSAHRVSLDTQYF
TRBJ2-7 | TRBV10-3 | CATRGSGGTPYEQYF
TRBJ2-1 | TRBV6-4 | CASSDFPGKTKEAYNEQFF
TRBJ1-5 | TRBV6-1 | CASTAGGSNQPQHF
TRBJ2-7 | TRBV6-1 | CPSSAQSHRAPYEQYF
TRBJ2-6 | TRBV18 | CASSPSGRSGANVLTF
TRBJ2-7 | TRBV6-5 | CASRYGTGPGWEQYF
TRBJ2-7 | TRBV7-2 | CASSLDSPVLGYEQYF
TRBJ2-7 | TRBV12-5 | CASGQGLALVGEQYF
TRBJ2-7 | TRBV9 | CASSVSVYEQYF
TRBJ2-3 | TRBV3-1 | CASSPGRVVDTQYF
TRBJ1-3 | TRBV7-9 | CASSRDTKGGNTIYF
TRBJ1-2 | TRBV7-9 | CASSLDGRTHGYTF
TRBJ2-5 | TRBV27 | CASSPRQGDWAQYF
TRBJ2-5 | TRBV11-1 | CASSRQRGYQETQYF
TRBJ2-7 | TRBV2 | CASIPGGTYEQYF
TRBJ2-5 | TRBV11-1 | CASSLDRVSETQYF
TRBJ2-3 | TRBV4-1 | CASSQAPVLAGTDTQYF
TRBJ1-1 | TRBV6-5 | CASTPMKGSVGGTEAFF
TRBJ2-5 | TRBV12-3/TRBV12-4 | CASSPPKGASGGAETQYF
TRBJ1-5 | TRBV20-1 | CSAAGSNQPQHF
TRBJ2-6 | TRBV2 | CASSYLSGANVLTF
TRBJ1-5 | TRBV5-1 | CASSLLRSNQPQHF
TRBJ2-3 | TRBV5-1 | CASSLGGATDTQYF
TRBJ1-2 | TRBV12-3/TRBV12-4 | CASGRQGRGSYTF
TRBJ1-1 | TRBV7-2 | CASSHGRQGSTEAFF
TRBJ2-5 | TRBV7-2 | CASSLGTVLSETQYF
TRBJ2-3 | TRBV11-2 | CASSTLYGTSGGIDTQYF
TRBJ2-5 | TRBV11-1 | CASGIGQARTQYF
TRBJ1-5 | TRBV20-1 | CSANGGPNQPQHF
TRBJ2-2 | TRBV19 | CASSKVPGTGELFF
TRBJ2-1 | TRBV11-2 | CASRQTGGSYNEQFF
TRBJ2-5 | TRBV5-1 | CASRQTTSGVSETQYF
TRBJ2-7 | TRBV19 | CASSMIWTRNALSYEQYF
TRBJ2-3 | TRBV9 | CASSVLAVPSTDTQYF
TRBJ2-6 | TRBV5-8 | CASRRTGAGSGANVLTF
TRBJ2-3 | TRBV19 | CASSTTGAVADTQYF
TRBJ2-3 | TRBV9 | CASSVGGLVADTQYF
TRBJ2-5 | TRBV30 | CAWAPGAQETQYF
TRBJ2-5 | TRBV6-1 | CASSTQGYQETQYF
TRBJ2-2 | TRBV4-2 | CASSRGLLAGSNTGELFF
TRBJ1-3 | TRBV12-3/TRBV12-4 | CASSPPGRFGSGNTIYF
TRBJ1-1 | TRBV5-1 | CASSTFREKNTEAFF
TRBJ2-3 | TRBV11-1 | CASSYGTSGGIGPDTQYF
TRBJ2-3 | TRBV28 | CASSRRRVTGSTDTQYF
TRBJ1-2 | TRBV29-1 | CSGDIGQNYGYTF
TRBJ2-3 | TRBV24-1 | CATSDPGLADTQYF
TRBJ2-5 | TRBV7-9 | CASSPGWRSNWYF